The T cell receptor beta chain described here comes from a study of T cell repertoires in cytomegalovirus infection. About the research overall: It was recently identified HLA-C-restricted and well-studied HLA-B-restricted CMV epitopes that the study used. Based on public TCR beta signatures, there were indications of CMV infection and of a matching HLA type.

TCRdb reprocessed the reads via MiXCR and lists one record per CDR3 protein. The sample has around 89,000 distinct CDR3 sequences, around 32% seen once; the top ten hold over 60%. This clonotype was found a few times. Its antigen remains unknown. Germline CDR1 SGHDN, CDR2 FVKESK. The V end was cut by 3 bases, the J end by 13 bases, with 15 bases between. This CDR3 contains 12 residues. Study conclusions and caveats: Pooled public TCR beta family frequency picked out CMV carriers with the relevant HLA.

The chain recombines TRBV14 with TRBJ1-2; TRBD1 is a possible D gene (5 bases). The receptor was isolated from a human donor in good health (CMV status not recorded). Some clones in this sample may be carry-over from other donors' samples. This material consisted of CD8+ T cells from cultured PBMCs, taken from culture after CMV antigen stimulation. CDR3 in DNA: TGTGCCAGCAGCCATTGGGACCTGATCAGCACCTTC. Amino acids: CASSHWDLISTF.